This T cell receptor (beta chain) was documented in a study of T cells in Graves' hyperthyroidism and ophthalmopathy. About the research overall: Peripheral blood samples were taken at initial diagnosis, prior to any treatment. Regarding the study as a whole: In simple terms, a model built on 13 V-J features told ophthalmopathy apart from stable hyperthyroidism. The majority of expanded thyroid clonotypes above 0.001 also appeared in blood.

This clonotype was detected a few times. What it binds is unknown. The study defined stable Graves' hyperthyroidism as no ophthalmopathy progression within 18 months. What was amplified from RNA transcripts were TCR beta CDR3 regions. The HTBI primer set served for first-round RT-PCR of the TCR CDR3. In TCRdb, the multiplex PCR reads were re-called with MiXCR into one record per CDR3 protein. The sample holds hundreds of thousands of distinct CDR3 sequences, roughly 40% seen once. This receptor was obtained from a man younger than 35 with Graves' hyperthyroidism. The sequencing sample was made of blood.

The CDR3 sequence is CASSAVVGGELFF. DNA of the CDR3: TGCGCCAGCAGCGCCGTAGTTGGCGGGGAGCTGTTTTTT. V and J are TRBV5-1 and TRBJ2-2; D is ambiguous. Germline CDR1 SGHRS, CDR2 YFSETQ. The V and J ends lost 4 bases and 7 bases respectively, with 11 bases between them. The CDR3 contains 13 residues.